This TCR beta chain stems from a study of T cells in Graves' hyperthyroidism and ophthalmopathy. Regions amplified from RNA transcripts were the TCR beta CDR3 regions. A first-round RT-PCR of the TCR CDR3 used the HTBI primer set. In TCRdb, the multiplex PCR reads were re-called with MiXCR into one record per CDR3 protein. In the table there are under 300,000 distinct CDR3 sequences, roughly 13% of which are singletons. Study results and caveats: Most thyroid clonotypes expanded above 0.001 were also detected in blood.

Stable Graves' hyperthyroidism denoted no ophthalmopathy progression over 18 months. Uncontrolled infection, other autoimmune disease, pregnancy or lactation led to exclusion. Each diagnosis was grounded in clinical symptoms, serum thyroxine and TRAb, thyroid ultrasound, and orbital computed tomography. This clonotype was detected many times. Antigen specificity is unknown. The CDR3 sequence is 13 residues long. J was trimmed by 5 bases and V by 7 bases; bases with no gene match: 6. Germline CDR1 reads SNHLY; CDR2 reads FYNNEI. This TCR was sampled from a woman in her 40s with Graves' hyperthyroidism. The chain combines TRBV2 with TRBJ1-2; 8 bases map to TRBD1. Material for sequencing was blood. In nucleotides, the CDR3 is TGTGCCAGCATTAGGGGACAGGCTTATGGCTACACCTTC. Residues: CASIRGQAYGYTF.